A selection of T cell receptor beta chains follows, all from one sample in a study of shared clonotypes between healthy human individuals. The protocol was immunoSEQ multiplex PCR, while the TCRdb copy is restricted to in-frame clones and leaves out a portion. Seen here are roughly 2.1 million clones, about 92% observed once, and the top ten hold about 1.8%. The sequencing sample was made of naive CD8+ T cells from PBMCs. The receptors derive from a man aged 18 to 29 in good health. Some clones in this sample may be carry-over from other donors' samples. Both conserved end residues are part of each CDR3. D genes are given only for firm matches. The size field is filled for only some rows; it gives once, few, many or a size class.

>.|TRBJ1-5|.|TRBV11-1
TGTGCCAGCAGCTTAGCGCCCAATCAGCCCCAGCATTTT
CASSLAPNQPQHF
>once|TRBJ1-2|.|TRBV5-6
TGTGCCAGCAGCCCTAACGGGGGCGCCTCTGGCTACACCTTC
CASSPNGGASGYTF
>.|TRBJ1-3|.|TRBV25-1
TGTGCCAGCAGTGAAAGCAGGGTTGGAAACACCATATATTTT
CASSESRVGNTIYF
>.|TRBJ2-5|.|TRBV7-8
TGTGCCAGCAGCTTAGGTATCCAAGAGACCCAGTACTTC
CASSLGIQETQYF
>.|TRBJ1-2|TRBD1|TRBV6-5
TGTGCCAGCAGCCCCGGGACAGCCCCTGAATTGCGCACCTTC
CASSPGTAPELRTF
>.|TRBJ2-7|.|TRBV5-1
TGCGCCAGCAGCCCCCAGGGGGGCTACGAGCAGTACTTC
CASSPQGGYEQYF
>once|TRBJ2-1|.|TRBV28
TGTGCCAGCAGTTTTGCGGACTACAATGAGCAGTTCTTC
CASSFADYNEQFF
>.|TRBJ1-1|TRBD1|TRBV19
TGTGCCAGTAGTTTTGGACAGGCGCCCGAAGCTTTCTTT
CASSFGQAPEAFF
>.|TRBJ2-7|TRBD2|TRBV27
TGTGCCAGCACCGAATTAGCGGGAACTCGCGAGCAGTACTTC
CASTELAGTREQYF
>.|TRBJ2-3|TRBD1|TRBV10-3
TGTGCCATCAGCCAAATCCCCCGGGACAGGGGGTCAGATACGCAGTATTTT
CAISQIPRDRGSDTQYF
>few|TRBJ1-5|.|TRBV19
TGTGCCAGTTCCCATGGGGGCTTCAATCAGCCCCAGCATTTT
CASSHGGFNQPQHF
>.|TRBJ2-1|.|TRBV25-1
TGTGCCAGCAGTGAACAAGGGGGAGGAGAGAATGAGCAGTTCTTC
CASSEQGGGENEQFF
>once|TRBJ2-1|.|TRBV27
TGTGCCAGCAGTCTGGACGGGCTATATGGCTCCTACAATGAGCAGTTCTTC
CASSLDGLYGSYNEQFF
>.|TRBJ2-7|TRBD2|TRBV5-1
TGCGCCAGCAGCTTGGGCGGGAGTGGCGAGCAGTACTTC
CASSLGGSGEQYF
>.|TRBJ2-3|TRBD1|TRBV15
TGTGCCACCAGCAGAGGGACAGGGGCCACAGATACGCAGTATTTT
CATSRGTGATDTQYF
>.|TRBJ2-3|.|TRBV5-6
TGTGCCAGCAGCTTGGTGTCTAGCTGGGTGCACACGCAGTATTTT
CASSLVSSWVHTQYF
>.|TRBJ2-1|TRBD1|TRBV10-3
TGTGCCATCAGTGGACAGGGTTCCTACAATGAGCAGTTCTTC
CAISGQGSYNEQFF
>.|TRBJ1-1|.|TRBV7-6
TGTGCCAGCAGCTTAGGATCGGGGAGCAACACTGAAGCTTTCTTT
CASSLGSGSNTEAFF
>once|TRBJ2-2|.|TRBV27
TGTGCCAGCCGTGCCGGGAGTACGACCGGGGAGCTGTTTTTT
CASRAGSTTGELFF
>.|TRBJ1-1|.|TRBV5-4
TGTGCCAGCAGCCCCGGGGTCCTGAACACTGAAGCTTTCTTT
CASSPGVLNTEAFF
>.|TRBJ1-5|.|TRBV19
TGTGCCAGTAGTTTCGCGGATTATAGCAATCAGCCCCAGCATTTT
CASSFADYSNQPQHF
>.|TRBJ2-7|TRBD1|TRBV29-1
TGCAGCGTTGTTTGGCAGGGGGCACACGAGCAGTACTTC
CSVVWQGAHEQYF
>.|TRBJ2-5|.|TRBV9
TGTGCCAGCAGCGCTTCCGGGACCGTGACTGAGGGCCAGTACTTC
CASSASGTVTEGQYF
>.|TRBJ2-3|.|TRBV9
TGTGCCAGCAGCGTAGGATTAGCAGTGACAGATACGCAGTATTTT
CASSVGLAVTDTQYF
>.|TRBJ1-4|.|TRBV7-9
TGTGCCAGCAGCTCGCCAGTTACGGACAGCCTTGAAGAAAAACTGTTTTTT
CASSSPVTDSLEEKLFF
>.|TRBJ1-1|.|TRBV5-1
TGCGCCAGCAGCTTGAGGGGGGTCGAGAGCACTGAAGCTTTCTTT
CASSLRGVESTEAFF
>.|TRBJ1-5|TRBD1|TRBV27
TGTGCCAGCAGAAAGACAGGGGGCTTTCAGCCCCAGCATTTT
CASRKTGGFQPQHF
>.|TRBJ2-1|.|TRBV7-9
TGTGCCAGCAGCAGGTACAATGAGCAGTTCTTC
CASSRYNEQFF
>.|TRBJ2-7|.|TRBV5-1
TGCGCCAGCAGCTTGGTGAGGGACCCCTCCTACGAGCAGTACTTC
CASSLVRDPSYEQYF
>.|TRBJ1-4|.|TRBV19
TGTGCCAGTAGTATAGATGGCGTGACGACCGGGACTGAAAAACTGTTTTTT
CASSIDGVTTGTEKLFF
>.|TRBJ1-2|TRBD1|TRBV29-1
TGCAGCGTTTCCGGAGGGGGCGCAGAGAACACCTTC
CSVSGGGAENTF
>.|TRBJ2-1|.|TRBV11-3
TGTGCCAGCAGCTGGGTCAGGGGAGACAATGAGCAGTTCTTC
CASSWVRGDNEQFF
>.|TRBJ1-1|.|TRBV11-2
TGTGCCAGCAGCCATACCAACAGGGTTTGGAACACTGAAGCTTTCTTT
CASSHTNRVWNTEAFF
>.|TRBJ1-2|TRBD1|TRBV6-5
TGTGCCAGCGGGACAGGGGGCGGCTACACCTTC
CASGTGGGYTF
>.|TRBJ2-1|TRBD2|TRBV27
TGTGCCAGCAGGCCTGTTGGGACTAGCGGGATGACGGCCTGGGATGAGCAGTTCTTC
CASRPVGTSGMTAWDEQFF
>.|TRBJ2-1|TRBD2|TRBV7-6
TGTGCCAGCAGAGTAGCGGGAGGGCGGGGCAATGAGCAGTTCTTC
CASRVAGGRGNEQFF